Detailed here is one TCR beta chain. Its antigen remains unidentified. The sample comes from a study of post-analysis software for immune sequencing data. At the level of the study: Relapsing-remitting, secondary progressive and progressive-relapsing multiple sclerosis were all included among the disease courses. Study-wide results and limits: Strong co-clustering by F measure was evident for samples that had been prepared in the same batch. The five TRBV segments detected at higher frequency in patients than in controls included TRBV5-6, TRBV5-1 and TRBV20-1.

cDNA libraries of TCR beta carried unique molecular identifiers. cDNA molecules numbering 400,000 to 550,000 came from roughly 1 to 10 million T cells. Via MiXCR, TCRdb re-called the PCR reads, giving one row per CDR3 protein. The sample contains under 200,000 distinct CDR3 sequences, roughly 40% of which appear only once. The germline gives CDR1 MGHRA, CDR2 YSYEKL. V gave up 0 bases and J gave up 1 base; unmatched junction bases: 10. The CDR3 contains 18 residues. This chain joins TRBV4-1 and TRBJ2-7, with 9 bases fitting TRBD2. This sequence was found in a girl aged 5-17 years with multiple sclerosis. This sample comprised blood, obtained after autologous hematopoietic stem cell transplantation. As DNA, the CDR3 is TGCGCCAGCAGCCAAGAGGTCGGGATAGCGGGAGTTTCCTACGAGCAGTACTTC. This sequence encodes CASSQEVGIAGVSYEQYF.